The 14 T cell receptor beta chains reported below all come from one sample, sequenced in a study of beta chain features in type 1 diabetes. Since all of the isolated RNA was reverse transcribed, expressed TCRB transcripts were what got sequenced. Assay used: immunoSEQ multiplex PCR; TCRdb lists only in-frame clones, some missing. The sample holds about 470,000 clones, approximately 30% seen once. Sequenced material: naive CD4+ T cells from blood. These receptor sequences come from a man aged 18 to 30 in good health.

This clone was found a few times. The chain combines TRBV29-1 with TRBJ2-2, with D unclear. The CDR3 covers 14 residues. V shed 5 bases and J shed 1 base, with 11 bases lying between them. CDR1 SQVTM and CDR2 ANQGSEA come from the germline V gene. The CDR3 reads CSVIMRKNTGELFF. DNA for the CDR3: TGCAGCGTTATAATGAGGAAGAACACCGGGGAGCTGTTTTTT.

The V call is TRBV7-2, the J call TRBJ2-3; 9 bases match TRBD2. Germline V gene data show CDR1 as SGHTA and CDR2 as FQGNSA. CDR3 length: 17 residues. V was clipped by 5 bases and J by 2 bases; unmatched bases: 11. This CDR3 is CASSTRRTSDHTDTQYF. CDR3 coding DNA: TGTGCCAGCAGCACCCGACGGACTAGCGACCACACAGATACGCAGTATTTT.

This clone was found once. The sample holds other DNA sequences that translate to the same CDR3. The chain uses TRBV28 and TRBJ1-2, with D uncertain. The CDR3 is 12 amino acids. Germline V gene lookup returns CDR1 MDHEN and CDR2 SYDVKM. Trimming shortened V by 3 bases and J by 4 bases, and 6 bases separated the two germline ends. The CDR3 bases are TGTGCCAGCAGTTTGGTAGGCTATGGCTACACCTTC. Translation: CASSLVGYGYTF.

This clone was recorded a few times. J is TRBJ2-2 and V is TRBV25-1; 7 nucleotides line up with TRBD1. Germline V gene data show CDR1 as MGHDK and CDR2 as SYGVNS. With 5 bases clipped from V and 5 bases from J, the junction kept 5 bases outside the gene matches. This CDR3 spans 14 amino acids. The CDR3 loop is CASSPPTGTGELFF. CDR3 DNA: TGTGCCAGCAGTCCCCCGACAGGGACCGGGGAGCTGTTTTTT.

The chain has TRBV4-1 and TRBJ2-7; tentative D call: TRBD2 (5 bases). Trimming took off 1 base at V and 2 bases at J, with 12 bases between the two ends. This CDR3 has 15 residues. Germline CDR1 and CDR2: MGHRA and YSYEKL. The CDR3 reads CASSQASPGTYEQYF. CDR3 DNA sequence: TGCGCCAGCAGCCAAGCGTCGCCGGGGACCTACGAGCAGTACTTC.

On this clone: A read error may produce the germline difference seen at one junction end. CDR3 DNA: TGTGCTAGCAGCTTGGGCAGGGAGTACGAGCAGTACTTC. This translates into CASSLGREYEQYF. V usage is TRBV7-7 and J usage is TRBJ2-7, with D perhaps matching TRBD1 or TRBD2 (5 bases each). This CDR3 is built from 13 residues. Germline CDR1 SSHAT, CDR2 FNYEAQ (reference sequence). The full variable domain, its missing parts supplied by reference TRBV7-7 and TRBJ2-7, is GAGVSQSPRYKVTKRGQDVTLRCDPISSHATLYWYQQALGQGPEFLTYFNYEAQPDKSGLPSDRFSAERPEGSISTLTIQRTEQRDSAMYRCASSLGREYEQYFGPGTRLTVT.

CDR3 bases: TGTGCCAGCAGCGTCCTACTAGCGGGATTCCAGTTCTTC. Translation: CASSVLLAGFQFF. V is TRBV7-8 and J is TRBJ2-1; 10 positions match TRBD2. J gave up 13 bases and V 5 bases, and 8 bases lay outside the gene matches. The CDR3 extends over 13 amino acids. The germline CDR1 and CDR2 sequences are SGHVS and FQNEAQ.

This clone was seen more than once but under ten times. This CDR3 is also generated by other DNA sequences in the sample. The genes are TRBV29-1 and TRBJ2-3, with 8 positions matching TRBD2. In germline, CDR1 is SQVTM, CDR2 ANQGSEA. This CDR3 comprises 14 residues. The V segment lost 6 bases and the J segment 7 bases; nucleotides outside the gene matches: 12. Here the CDR3 DNA reads TGCAGCGTGGTCCTGACGGGGGGGGCGAATACGCAGTATTTT. It yields the protein CSVVLTGGANTQYF.

The chain carries TRBV27 and TRBJ2-6; TRBD1 or TRBD2 may be the D gene (5 bases each). Between the trimmed V and J ends, which lost 5 bases and 0 bases, there was a span of 11 bases. This CDR3 is built from 16 residues. Germline V gene sequence: CDR1 MNHEY, CDR2 SMNVEV (reference sequence). In DNA form, the CDR3 reads TGTGCCAGCAGTAGAACTGGGGGCTCTGGGGCCAACGTCCTGACTTTC. Its translation is CASSRTGGSGANVLTF. Filled out from reference TRBV27 and TRBJ2-6, the complete variable domain reads EAQVTQNPRYLITVTGKKLTVTCSQNMNHEYMSWYRQDPGLGLRQIYYSMNVEVTDKGDVPEGYKVSRKEKRNFPLILESPSPNQTSLYFCASSRTGGSGANVLTFGAGSRLTVL.

The V call is TRBV29-1, the J call TRBJ1-1; D ambiguous. Trimming removed 7 bases at V and 1 base at J, with 7 bases between. The CDR3 consists of 11 residues. The germline V gene has CDR1 SQVTM and CDR2 ANQGSEA. The CDR3 protein is CSANTNTEAFF. CDR3 bases: TGCAGCGCAAATACGAACACTGAAGCTTTCTTT. Full variable domain (rest looked up from reference TRBV29-1 and TRBJ1-1): SAVISQKPSRDICQRGTSLTIQCQVDSQVTMMFWYRQQPGQSLTLIATANQGSEATYESGFVIDKFPISRPNLTFSTLTVSNMSPEDSSIYLCSANTNTEAFFGQGTRLTVV.

This clone has just a few counts. The chain is built from TRBV29-1 and TRBJ2-3, with 12 bases matching TRBD2. This CDR3 is 14 amino acids long. After removal of 6 bases from V and 5 bases from J, the junction contained 6 bases not matched to a gene. Germline V gene sequence: CDR1 SQVTM, CDR2 ANQGSEA. DNA for the CDR3: TGCAGCGTCCGGACTAGCGGGGCCCAAGATACGCAGTATTTT. Translating gives CSVRTSGAQDTQYF.

This chain joins TRBV28 and TRBJ1-1; 8 bases fit TRBD1. This CDR3 spans 19 amino acids. Losses at the gene ends were 3 bases for V and 0 bases for J; bases not matched to a gene: 15. Germline values: CDR1 MDHEN, CDR2 SYDVKM. The CDR3 DNA reads TGTGCCAGCAGTTTCCCCAACAACCGGGACAGGAGGATGAACACTGAAGCTTTCTTT. As protein: CASSFPNNRDRRMNTEAFF.

Note on this clone: A single base separates this from a much larger clone, so it may be a read error. Other DNA variants within this sample encode the same CDR3. This chain connects TRBV5-1 to TRBJ2-1, with 7 positions matching TRBD2. Germline V gene sequence: CDR1 SGHRS, CDR2 YFSETQ. Trimming cost V 0 bases and J 3 bases; bases outside gene matches: 3. The CDR3 spans 15 residues. For the CDR3, the DNA is TGCGCCAGCAGCTTGGGCCTAGCGGACTACAATGAGCAGTTCTTC. It is translated as CASSLGLADYNEQFF.

The gene calls are TRBV5-6 and TRBJ1-5; 8 bases are shared with TRBD1. CDR1 SGHDT and CDR2 YYEEEE come from the germline V gene. The V and J ends lost 4 bases and 7 bases, in that order; junction bases with no gene match: 4. The CDR3 runs 13 residues. The CDR3 region has the DNA TGTGCCAGCAGCGCCGACAGGGGACAGCCCCAGCATTTT. Translation gives CASSADRGQPQHF.